Described below is a single T cell receptor beta chain sequence and its context. This sample is drawn from a study of CD8+ T cells in alopecia areata. Study details: Each day, treated patients took oral tofacitinib twice, at 5 to 10 mg per dose. By percentage of affected scalp area, the severity of treated patients was scored.

cDNA prepared by RNA extraction and subsequent reverse transcription served as the template for sequencing. The method was immunoSEQ multiplex PCR; TCRdb's version includes in-frame clones alone and lacks a portion of them. The data hold a few hundred thousand clones, with around two fifths observed a single time. Treatment meaning: oral pan-JAK inhibitor, 5-10 mg twice daily. Collection of lesional scalp punch biopsies and peripheral blood was performed in alopecia areata patients. Germline-derived CDR1 and CDR2 are SQVTM and ANQGSEA. Trimming shortened V by 1 base and J by 12 bases, and 16 bases separated the two germline ends. The CDR3 loop spans 13 amino acids.

This clonotype was sampled from a human donor with alopecia areata. V gene TRBV29-1 combines with J gene TRBJ1-5, with D uncertain. The specimen was CD4+ T cells sorted from blood, collected between weeks 36 and 40, from a patient treated with tofacitinib. The CDR3 loop is CSVEAPDGTRQHF. CDR3 DNA: TGCAGCGTTGAAGCGCCGGACGGCACTCGCCAGCATTTT.